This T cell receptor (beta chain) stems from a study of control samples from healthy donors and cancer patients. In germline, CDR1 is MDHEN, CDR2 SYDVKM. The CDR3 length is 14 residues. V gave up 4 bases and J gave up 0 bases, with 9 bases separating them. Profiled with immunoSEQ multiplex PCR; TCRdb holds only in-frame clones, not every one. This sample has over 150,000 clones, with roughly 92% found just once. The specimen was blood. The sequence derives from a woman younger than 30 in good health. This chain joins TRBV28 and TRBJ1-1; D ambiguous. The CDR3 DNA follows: TGTGCCAGCAGTTCCCACCAGGTGAACACTGAAGCTTTCTTT. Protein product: CASSSHQVNTEAFF.